These T cell receptor beta chains were read from a single sample in a study of T-cell reconstitution after alpha-beta-depleted transplantation in children. TCRdb reprocessed the PCR reads via MiXCR and lists one record per CDR3 protein. Of hundreds of thousands of distinct CDR3 sequences listed, around 14% are singletons. The sequenced sample was PBMCs, obtained before TCRalphabeta/CD19-depleted stem cell transplant. These receptors were obtained from a girl aged 2 to 9 with congenital amegakaryocytic thrombocytopenia, due to receive a stem cell transplant. CDR3s include the opening cysteine and the closing phenylalanine or tryptophan. D genes are given only for firm matches. Some rows have no size entry. The others give once, few or many, or a class for an expanded clone.

CDR3aa,CDR3nt,j_gene,v_gene,abundance,d_gene
CASSQGGRSSYNEQFF,TGCGCCAGCAGCCAAGGAGGGAGAAGCTCCTACAATGAGCAGTTCTTC,TRBJ2-1,TRBV4-1,.,.
CASSILRDEYGYTF,TGTGCCAGCAGTATTCTCAGGGACGAGTATGGCTACACCTTC,TRBJ1-2,TRBV6-1,many,.
CSAVWGGNEQFF,TGCAGTGCTGTGTGGGGTGGGAATGAGCAGTTCTTC,TRBJ2-1,TRBV20-1,many,.
CSAELAGVFDTQYF,TGCAGCGCGGAACTAGCGGGAGTGTTTGATACGCAGTATTTT,TRBJ2-3,TRBV29-1,many,TRBD2
CASSEHRGVATSGRSVGYEQYF,TGTGCCAGCAGCGAGCATAGGGGGGTAGCTACTAGCGGGAGATCGGTTGGCTACGAGCAGTACTTC,TRBJ2-7,TRBV7-4,few,TRBD2
CASSPLAGLTYEQYF,TGTGCCAGCAGTCCGCTAGCGGGCCTTACCTACGAGCAGTACTTC,TRBJ2-7,TRBV27,few,TRBD2
CASSAGTASYEQYF,TGTGCCAGCTCAGCCGGGACAGCTTCCTACGAGCAGTACTTC,TRBJ2-7,TRBV18,many,TRBD1
CASSLVLIRDEQFF,TGTGCCAGCAGCTTAGTTCTAATCCGCGATGAGCAGTTCTTC,TRBJ2-1,TRBV7-9,.,.
CASSVGYATPSPQNTGERFF,TGTGCCAGCAGCGTAGGGTACGCCACACCATCCCCCCAGAACACCGGGGAGCGGTTTTTT,TRBJ2-2,TRBV9,once,.
CASSLVRDYGYTF,TGTGCCAGCAGTTTAGTCAGGGACTATGGCTACACCTTC,TRBJ1-2,TRBV28,many,.
CASSSLSGTGGKDEQFF,TGTGCCAGCAGTTCCTTATCAGGGACAGGGGGGAAGGATGAGCAGTTCTTC,TRBJ2-1,TRBV6-5,.,TRBD1
CASSFVGLAGVRETQYF,TGCGCCAGCAGCTTCGTGGGACTAGCGGGAGTACGAGAGACCCAGTACTTC,TRBJ2-5,TRBV5-1,many,TRBD2
CASTPGTGFNEQFF,TGCGCCAGCACCCCCGGGACAGGGTTCAATGAGCAGTTCTTC,TRBJ2-1,TRBV5-1,.,TRBD1
CASHSDNYEQYF,TGCGCCAGTCATAGCGACAACTACGAGCAGTACTTC,TRBJ2-7,TRBV5-1,many,.
CASSLPQDGSYEQYF,TGTGCCAGCAGCTTACCCCAGGACGGCAGCTACGAGCAGTACTTC,TRBJ2-7,TRBV7-2,few,.
CASSLLGDALYEQYF,TGCGCCAGCAGCTTGTTAGGCGATGCCCTCTACGAGCAGTACTTC,TRBJ2-7,TRBV5-1,many,.
CASSPLRSSTDTQYF,TGTGCCAGCTCACCTTTAAGGTCCAGCACAGATACGCAGTATTTT,TRBJ2-3,TRBV18,.,.
CASSPGGLTLKLRTGELFF,TGCGCCAGCAGTCCGGGAGGGTTAACACTTAAGTTGAGGACCGGGGAGCTGTTTTTT,TRBJ2-2,TRBV5-1,few,TRBD2
CASSVGVGQGAYIQYF,TGTGCCAGCAGCGTAGGTGTCGGACAGGGGGCTTACATTCAGTACTTC,TRBJ2-4,TRBV9,.,TRBD1
CATSTGTGAYNEQFF,TGTGCCACCTCAACCGGGACAGGAGCCTACAATGAGCAGTTCTTC,TRBJ2-1,TRBV24-1,many,TRBD1
CSAPGGSYGQNIQYF,TGCAGTGCCCCGGGGGGGTCCTATGGGCAAAACATTCAGTACTTC,TRBJ2-4,TRBV20-1,.,TRBD2
CASSFETSGSADTQYF,TGTGCCAGCAGTTTCGAAACTAGCGGGAGCGCAGATACGCAGTATTTT,TRBJ2-3,TRBV12-3/TRBV12-4,many,TRBD2